This entry lists 17 T cell receptor beta chains sequenced from one sample in a study of cytomegalovirus exposure and HLA in healthy donors. Primers included in the PCR were 60 Vbeta and 13 Jbeta primers. TCRdb's table, derived via immunoSEQ multiplex PCR, lists solely in-frame clones and lacks some. The sample spans around 160,000 clones; the ten largest clones claim around 1.7%. The sequenced sample was PBMCs. These receptor sequences come from a woman aged 45-60 years in good health and CMV-seronegative.

V usage is TRBV6-6 and J usage is TRBJ1-6, with 7 bases aligning to TRBD1. This CDR3 is built from 14 residues. Trimming cost V 9 bases and J 1 base; bases outside gene matches: 3. In germline, CDR1 is MNHNY, CDR2 SVGAGI (reference sequence). The CDR3 loop reads CASLRGSYNSPLHF. For the CDR3, the DNA is TGTGCCAGTCTCAGGGGGTCCTATAATTCACCCCTCCACTTT.

The chain links TRBV5-3 to TRBJ1-6; TRBD1 might be the D (5 bases). TRBV5-3 counts as an open reading frame of uncertain function. The CDR3 totals 13 residues. V was pared by 0 bases and J by 9 bases, with 7 bases between. The CDR3 region is CARSLVTASPLHF. The CDR3 region has the DNA TGTGCCAGAAGCTTGGTGACAGCTTCACCCCTCCACTTT.

The chain combines TRBV15 with TRBJ2-1; no clear D. Trimming removed 5 bases from V and 7 bases from J, with 9 bases in between. This CDR3 contains 12 residues. Germline CDR1 and CDR2: LNHNV and YYDKDF (reference sequence). CDR3 region: CATSLFRNEQFF. Here the CDR3 DNA reads TGTGCCACCAGCCTTTTCAGGAATGAGCAGTTCTTC.

J is TRBJ2-3 and V is TRBV7-8; TRBD2 agrees at 11 bases. V lost 2 bases and J lost 2; bases outside the gene matches: 3. CDR1 is SGHVS, CDR2 FQNEAQ, per germline. CDR3 length: 16 residues. The CDR3 nucleotides are TGTGCCAGCAGCTTACTAGCGGGGGGATTCACAGATACGCAGTATTTT. Translating it yields CASSLLAGGFTDTQYF.

This chain connects TRBV6-5 to TRBJ1-5; maybe TRBD1 (6 bases). V was clipped by 6 bases and J by 4 bases, with 10 bases between them. The germline gives CDR1 MNHEY, CDR2 SVGAGI. This CDR3 contains 13 residues. CDR3 in amino acids: CASRQGGNQPQHF. The CDR3, as DNA: TGTGCCAGCAGACAGGGAGGGAATCAGCCCCAGCATTTT.

The CDR3 sequence is CASGGEGLYTGELFF. CDR3 bases: TGTGCCAGCGGCGGAGAGGGTTTGTACACCGGGGAGCTGTTTTTT. The V gene is TRBV6-1, the J gene TRBJ2-2, with D maybe TRBD2 (5 bases). The CDR3 is made up of 15 amino acids. The ends were cut back, 8 bases at V and 3 bases at J, with 16 bases in the middle. Germline loops: CDR1 MNHNS, CDR2 SASEGT.

J is TRBJ2-1 and V is TRBV18; the D gene is possibly TRBD1 (5 bases). The CDR3 spans 14 residues. Germline V gene data show CDR1 as KGHSH and CDR2 as LQKENI. V lost 1 base and J 5 bases, leaving 9 bases between the germline ends. CDR3 in DNA: TGTGCCAGCTCACCACTACCAGGGAACAATGAGCAGTTCTTC. Translation gives CASSPLPGNNEQFF. Full variable domain (rest looked up from reference TRBV18 and TRBJ2-1): NAGVMQNPRHLVRRRGQEARLRCSPMKGHSHVYWYRQLPEEGLKFMVYLQKENIIDESGMPKERFSAEFPKEGPSILRIQQVVRGDSAAYFCASSPLPGNNEQFFGPGTRLTVL.

As regards this clone: A junction end diverges from the germline sequence, so it may reflect a read error. V is TRBV9 and J is TRBJ2-7; 7 bases are shared with TRBD1. The V gene's germline CDR1 is SGDLS and CDR2 YYNGEE. The CDR3 contains 14 residues. The CDR3 coding sequence is TGTGCCAGCAGCAAGCTAGGGGGCTCCTACGGGCAGTACTTC. Amino acids: CASSKLGGSYGQYF.

The chain employs TRBV5-4 and TRBJ2-5; TRBD2 matches at 12 bases. Per germline, CDR1 SGHNT and CDR2 YYREEE (reference sequence). CDR3 length: 15 amino acids. Trimming at V came to 4 bases and at J to 3 bases, leaving 4 bases not matched to a gene. The CDR3 sequence: CASSARTSGKETQYF. CDR3 DNA: TGTGCCAGCAGCGCCCGGACTAGCGGGAAAGAGACCCAGTACTTC.

This chain uses TRBV5-1 with TRBJ2-1; 7 bases align to TRBD1. The J segment lost 3 bases and the V segment lost 2 bases, leaving 5 bases of the junction unmatched. The germline V gene has CDR1 SGHRS and CDR2 YFSETQ. The CDR3 totals 15 residues. The CDR3 DNA is TGCGCCAGCAGCTTCGCACAGGGGCTCTACAATGAGCAGTTCTTC. It codes for CASSFAQGLYNEQFF.

The rearrangement links TRBV7-2 to TRBJ2-3; the match to TRBD2 covers 9 bases. Per the germline V gene, CDR1 is SGHTA and CDR2 is FQGNSA. The CDR3 runs 15 residues. Trimming cost V 1 base and J 4 bases; bases outside gene matches: 3. Written as DNA, the CDR3 is TGTGCCAGCAGCTTAGATAGCGGGAGTGCAGATACGCAGTATTTT. Translation: CASSLDSGSADTQYF.

This chain joins TRBV11-2 and TRBJ2-2; no firm D call. The V and J ends lost 4 bases and 1 base respectively, with 10 bases between them. Germline V CDR1 and CDR2: SGHAT, FQNNGV. This CDR3 is 15 amino acids long. The CDR3 reads CASSYTVRNTGELFF. The DNA of the CDR3 is TGTGCCAGCAGCTATACAGTCCGGAACACCGGGGAGCTGTTTTTT.

This sequence joins TRBV6-1 and TRBJ1-5; D unresolved. Germline V gives CDR1 MNHNS, CDR2 SASEGT. The CDR3 consists of 15 residues. Deletions cut 8 bases from V and 0 bases from J, with 14 bases between. The CDR3 DNA follows: TGTGCCAGCGGCCAAGACATACCTAGCAATCAGCCCCAGCATTTT. This sequence encodes CASGQDIPSNQPQHF.

Here the CDR3 reads CASSWTVYYEQYF. As DNA, the CDR3 is TGTGCCAGCAGTTGGACTGTTTACTACGAGCAGTACTTC. This chain joins TRBV28 and TRBJ2-7; TRBD2 is a possible D gene (5 bases). The V gene's germline CDR1 is MDHEN and CDR2 SYDVKM. Trimming took 4 bases from V and 3 from J, leaving 10 bases between them. The CDR3 sequence is 13 residues long.

V and J are TRBV7-2 and TRBJ2-7, with TRBD2 matching over 7 bases. The CDR3 consists of 14 residues. From germline, CDR1 is SGHTA and CDR2 FQGNSA. Unmatched junction bases numbered 6, after V lost 4 bases and J lost 3 bases. The CDR3 DNA is TGTGCCAGCAGCTACAGCGGGGCGGGCTACGAGCAGTACTTC. It is translated as CASSYSGAGYEQYF.

The chain uses TRBV11-2 and TRBJ1-3, with 8 bases fitting TRBD1. This CDR3 has 15 amino acids. Trimming removed 1 base from V and 4 bases from J; junction bases left unmatched: 3. Germline CDR1 is SGHAT and CDR2 is FQNNGV. CDR3 residues: CASSLARGPGNTIYF. The CDR3 region has the DNA TGTGCCAGCAGCTTAGCCAGGGGGCCGGGAAACACCATATATTTT.

V gene TRBV28 combines with J gene TRBJ2-5; 7 bases align to TRBD1. The CDR3 has 13 amino acids. J gave up 5 bases and V 6 bases, and 6 bases lay outside the gene matches. Germline V CDR1 and CDR2: MDHEN, SYDVKM. The CDR3 DNA is TGTGCCAGCAGGACAGGGTTATGGGAGACCCAGTACTTC. This sequence encodes CASRTGLWETQYF.